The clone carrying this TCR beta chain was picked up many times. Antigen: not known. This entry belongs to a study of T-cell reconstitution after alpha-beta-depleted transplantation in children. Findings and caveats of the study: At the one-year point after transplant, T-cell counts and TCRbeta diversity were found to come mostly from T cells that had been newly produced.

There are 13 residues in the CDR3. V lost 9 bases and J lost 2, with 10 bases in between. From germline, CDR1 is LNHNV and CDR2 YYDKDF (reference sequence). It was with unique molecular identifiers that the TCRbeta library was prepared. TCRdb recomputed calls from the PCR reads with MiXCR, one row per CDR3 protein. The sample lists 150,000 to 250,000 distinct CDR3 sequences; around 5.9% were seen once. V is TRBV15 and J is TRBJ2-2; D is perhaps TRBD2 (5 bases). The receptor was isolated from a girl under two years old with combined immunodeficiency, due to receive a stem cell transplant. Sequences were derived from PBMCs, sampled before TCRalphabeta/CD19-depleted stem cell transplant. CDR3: CATSGGNTGELFF. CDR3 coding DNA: TGTGCCACGAGCGGAGGAAACACCGGGGAGCTGTTTTTT.